Sequencing of this T cell receptor (beta chain) was carried out in a study of identical twins. Via MiXCR, TCRdb re-called the 5' RACE reads, giving one row per CDR3 protein. The data hold approximately 1.8 million distinct CDR3 sequences, with 25% to 35% observed a single time. Germline V CDR1 and CDR2: MNHNS, SASEGT. The CDR3 extends over 13 amino acids. V lost 1 base to trimming and J lost 9 bases, with 11 bases between them. With regard to this clonotype: Its antigen is as yet unknown.

Findings and caveats of the study: Out-of-frame alpha sequences shared by twins were enriched for low generation probability. Memory repertoires showed no such pattern, whereas abundant cord blood beta clonotypes carried fewer insertions.

The sample consisted of cord blood. The chain uses TRBV6-1 and TRBJ2-3; no firm D call. The receptor comes from a newborn girl in good health. The CDR3 nucleotides read TGTGCCAGCAGTGAAGAGGCCCTTCCGACGCAGTATTTT. As protein: CASSEEALPTQYF.